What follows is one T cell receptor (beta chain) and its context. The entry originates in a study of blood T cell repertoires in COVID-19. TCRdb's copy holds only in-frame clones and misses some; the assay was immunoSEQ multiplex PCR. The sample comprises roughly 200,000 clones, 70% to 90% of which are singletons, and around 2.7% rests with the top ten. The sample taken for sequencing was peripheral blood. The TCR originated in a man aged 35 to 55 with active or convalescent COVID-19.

The CDR3 DNA reads TGTGCCAGCAGCTTAGGCCGTTCCAGTGGCTACACCTTC. It translates to CASSLGRSSGYTF. The rearrangement joins TRBV13 to TRBJ1-2; D is ambiguous. Per the germline V gene, CDR1 is PRHDT and CDR2 is FYEKMQ (reference sequence). Trimming removed 0 bases from V and 7 bases from J, with 9 bases in between. This CDR3 has 13 amino acids.